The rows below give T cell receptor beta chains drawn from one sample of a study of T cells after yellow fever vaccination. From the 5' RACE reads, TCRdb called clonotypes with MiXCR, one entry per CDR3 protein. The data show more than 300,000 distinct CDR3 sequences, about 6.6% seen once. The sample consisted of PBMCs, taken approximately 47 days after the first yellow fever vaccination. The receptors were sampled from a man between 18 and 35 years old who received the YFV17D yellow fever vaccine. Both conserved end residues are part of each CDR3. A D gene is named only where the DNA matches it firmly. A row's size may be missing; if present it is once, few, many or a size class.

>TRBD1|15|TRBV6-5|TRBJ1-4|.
TGTGCCAGCAGTTACAGGGACAGGGTTGGAGAAAAACTGTTTTTT
CASSYRDRVGEKLFF
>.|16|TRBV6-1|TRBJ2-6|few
TGTGCCAGCAGGGGTGCAGGGGCCGCTGGGGCCAACGTCCTGACTTTC
CASRGAGAAGANVLTF
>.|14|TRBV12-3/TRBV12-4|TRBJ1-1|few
TGTGCCAGCAGTTTGAGGCAGCTGAACACTGAAGCTTTCTTT
CASSLRQLNTEAFF
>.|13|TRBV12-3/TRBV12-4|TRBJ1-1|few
TGTGCCAGCAGTTTAGGGGGACATACTGAAGCTCTCTTT
CASSLGGHTEALF
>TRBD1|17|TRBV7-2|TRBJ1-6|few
TGTGCCAGCAGCCCCCAGGGACAGAGCTCCTATAATTCACCCCTCCACTTT
CASSPQGQSSYNSPLHF
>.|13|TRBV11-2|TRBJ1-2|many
TGTGCCAGCAGCTTAACTGGGCGGGATGGCTACACCTTC
CASSLTGRDGYTF
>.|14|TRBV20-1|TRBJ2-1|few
TGCAGTGCTAGAGGAAGGGTTCTCTACAATGAGCAGTTCTTC
CSARGRVLYNEQFF
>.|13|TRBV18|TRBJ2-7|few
TGTGCCAGCTCACCGGACGGTGCCTACGAGCAGTACTTC
CASSPDGAYEQYF
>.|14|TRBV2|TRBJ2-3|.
TGTGCCAGCAGTGAAAGGGTTGGTCCAGATACGCAGTATTTT
CASSERVGPDTQYF
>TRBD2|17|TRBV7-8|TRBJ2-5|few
TGTGCCAGCAGCCGTACCGGGACTAGCGGGGTCCAAGAGACCCAGTACTTC
CASSRTGTSGVQETQYF
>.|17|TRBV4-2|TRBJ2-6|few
TGTGCCAGCAGCCAAGTGACACAGGGCTCTGGGGCCAACGTCCTGACTTTC
CASSQVTQGSGANVLTF
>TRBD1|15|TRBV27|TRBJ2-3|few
TGTGCCAGCCTCCCCCAGGGGGACCGCACAGATACGCAGTATTTT
CASLPQGDRTDTQYF
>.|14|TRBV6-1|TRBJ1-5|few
TGTGCCAGCCATGAAGGGGGTAGAGATCAGCCCCAGCATTTT
CASHEGGRDQPQHF
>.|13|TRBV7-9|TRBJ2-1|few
TGTGCCAGCAGCGCCGCTAGCGCCAATGAGCAGTTCTTC
CASSAASANEQFF
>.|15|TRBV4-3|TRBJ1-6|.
TGCGCCAGCAGCCCAAAGACAGCCTATAATTCACCCCTCCACTTT
CASSPKTAYNSPLHF
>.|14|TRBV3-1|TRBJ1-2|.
TGTGCCAGCAGCCAAGATCGGTCAGGGAGCGGCTACACCTTC
CASSQDRSGSGYTF
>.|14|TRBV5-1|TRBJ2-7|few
TGCGCCAGCAGCTGGGGTCCGGGTCGCGACGAGCAGTACTTC
CASSWGPGRDEQYF
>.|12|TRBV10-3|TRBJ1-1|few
TGTGCCATCAGGGCACAGGGCCCTGAAGCTTTCTTT
CAIRAQGPEAFF
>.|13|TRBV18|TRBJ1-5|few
TGTGCCAGCTCACCTTATAGCAATCAGCCCCAGCATTTT
CASSPYSNQPQHF
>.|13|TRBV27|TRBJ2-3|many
TGTGCCAGCAGTTTGTCTTGGGCAGATACGCAGTATTTT
CASSLSWADTQYF
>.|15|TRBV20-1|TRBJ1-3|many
TGCAGTGCCAGGGACGGCGGGGCCTTTGGAAACACCATATATTTT
CSARDGGAFGNTIYF
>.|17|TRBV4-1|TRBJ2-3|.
TGCGCCAGCAGCCGAGTGAAGCAGGGCAGGCCCACAGATACGCAGTATTTT
CASSRVKQGRPTDTQYF
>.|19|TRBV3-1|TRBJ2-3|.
TGTGCCAGCAGCCAAGAAGGAGCGGGACACTCGGCGATAACAGATACGCAGTATTTT
CASSQEGAGHSAITDTQYF
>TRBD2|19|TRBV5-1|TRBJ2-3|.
TGCGCCAGCTCGTCACAATGGCGGGGGGTTCGGATCGGCACAGATACGCAGTATTTT
CASSSQWRGVRIGTDTQYF
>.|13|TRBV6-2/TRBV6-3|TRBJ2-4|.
TGTGCCAGCAGTTACCCGGTTGGAAACATTCAGTACTTC
CASSYPVGNIQYF
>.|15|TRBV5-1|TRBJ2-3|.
TGCGCCAGCAGTTACGGACAGGACTACACAGATACGCAGTATTTT
CASSYGQDYTDTQYF
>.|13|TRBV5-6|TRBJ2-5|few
TGTGCCAGCAGCTTCGGGGCACGGGAGACCCAGTACTTC
CASSFGARETQYF
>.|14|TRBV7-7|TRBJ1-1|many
TGTGCTAGCAGCTTAAAGGGGCTGAACACTGAAGCTTTCTTT
CASSLKGLNTEAFF
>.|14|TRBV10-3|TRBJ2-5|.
TGTGCCATCAGTGAGGGACAGAACCAAGAGACCCAGTACTTC
CAISEGQNQETQYF
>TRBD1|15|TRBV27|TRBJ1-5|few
TGTGCCAGCAGACCCGGGACAGACCACAATCAGCCCCAGCATTTT
CASRPGTDHNQPQHF
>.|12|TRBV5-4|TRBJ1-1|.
TGTGCCACCAAAGGGGAGGGGGCTGAAGCTTTCTTT
CATKGEGAEAFF
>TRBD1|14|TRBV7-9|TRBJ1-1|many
TGTGCCAGCAGCTTAGTTACCGGGGACAGTGAAGCTTTCTTT
CASSLVTGDSEAFF
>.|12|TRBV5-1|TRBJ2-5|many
TGCGCCAGCAGCTTGGATCAAGAGACCCAGTACTTC
CASSLDQETQYF
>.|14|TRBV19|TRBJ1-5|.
TGTGCCAGTAGTATAATCCAGGGAAATCAGCCCCAGCATTTT
CASSIIQGNQPQHF
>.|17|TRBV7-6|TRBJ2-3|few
TGTGCCAGCAGCTTAGCGCTTCAGGGGGGAGGCACAGATACGCAGTATTTT
CASSLALQGGGTDTQYF
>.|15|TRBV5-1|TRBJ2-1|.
TGCGCCAGCAGCCCCGCCTCGGACCGCTACAATGAGCAGTTCTTC
CASSPASDRYNEQFF
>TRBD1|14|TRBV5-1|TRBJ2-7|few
TGCGCCAGCAGCCCGGGACAGGGGGAGCGCGAGCAGTACTTC
CASSPGQGEREQYF
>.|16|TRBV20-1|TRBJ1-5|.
TGCAGTGCTAGGCGGGCGGGCCTCTATAGCAATCAGCCCCAGCATTTT
CSARRAGLYSNQPQHF
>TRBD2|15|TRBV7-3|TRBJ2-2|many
TGTGCCAGCAGCTCCTCTCGGGGGGGAAGCGGGGAGCTGTTTTTT
CASSSSRGGSGELFF
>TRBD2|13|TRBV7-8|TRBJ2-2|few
TGTGCCAGCAGATGGGGGGGAACCGGGGAGCTGTTTTTT
CASRWGGTGELFF
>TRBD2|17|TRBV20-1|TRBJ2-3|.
TGCAGTGCTAGAGACTTTTGGAAGTTAGCGGGGGAGTCTACGCAGTATTTT
CSARDFWKLAGESTQYF
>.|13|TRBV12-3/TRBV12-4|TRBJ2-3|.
TGTGCCAGCAGTTTTGCCAACACAGATACGCAGTATTTT
CASSFANTDTQYF
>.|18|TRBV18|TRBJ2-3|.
TGTGCCAGCTCACCTTCTCGTGTCGGAACTAGCACCACAGATACGCAGTATTTT
CASSPSRVGTSTTDTQYF